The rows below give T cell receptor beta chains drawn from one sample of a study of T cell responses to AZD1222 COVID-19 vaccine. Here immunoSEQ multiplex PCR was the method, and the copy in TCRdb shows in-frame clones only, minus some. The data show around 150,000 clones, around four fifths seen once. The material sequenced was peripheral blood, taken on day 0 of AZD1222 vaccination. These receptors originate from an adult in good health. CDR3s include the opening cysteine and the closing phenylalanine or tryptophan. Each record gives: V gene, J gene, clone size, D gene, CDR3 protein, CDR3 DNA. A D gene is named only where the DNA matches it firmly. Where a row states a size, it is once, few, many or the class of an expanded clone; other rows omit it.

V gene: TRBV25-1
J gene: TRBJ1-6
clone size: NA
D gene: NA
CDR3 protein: CASSELEPAQGGSPLHF
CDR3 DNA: TGTGCCAGCAGTGAATTGGAGCCAGCCCAAGGCGGTTCACCCCTCCACTTT

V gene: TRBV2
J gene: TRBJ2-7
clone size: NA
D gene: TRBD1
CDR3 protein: CASSETRQGAYEQYF
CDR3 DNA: TGTGCCAGCAGTGAAACGCGTCAGGGGGCCTACGAGCAGTACTTC

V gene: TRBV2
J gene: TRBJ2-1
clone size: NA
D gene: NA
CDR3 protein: CASSGPVGNEQFF
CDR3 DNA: TGTGCCAGCAGTGGGCCCGTTGGGAATGAGCAGTTCTTC

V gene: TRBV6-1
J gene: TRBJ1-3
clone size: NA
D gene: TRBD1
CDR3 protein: CASSAQGGTLSNTIYF
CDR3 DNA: TGTGCCAGCAGTGCACAGGGGGGCACCCTTAGTAACACCATATATTTT

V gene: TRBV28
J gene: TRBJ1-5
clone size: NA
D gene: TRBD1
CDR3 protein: CASSVSDRGNQPQHF
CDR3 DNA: TGTGCCAGCAGTGTTTCGGACAGGGGTAATCAGCCCCAGCATTTT

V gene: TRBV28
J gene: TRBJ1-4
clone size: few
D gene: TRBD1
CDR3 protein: CASSLEVGQGVFF
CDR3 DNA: TGTGCCAGCAGTTTAGAGGTGGGACAGGGGGTGTTTTTT

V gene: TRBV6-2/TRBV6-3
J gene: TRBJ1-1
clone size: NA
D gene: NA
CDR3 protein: CASSYTVGSHTEAFF
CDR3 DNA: TGTGCCAGCAGTTACACCGTGGGGTCCCACACTGAAGCTTTCTTT

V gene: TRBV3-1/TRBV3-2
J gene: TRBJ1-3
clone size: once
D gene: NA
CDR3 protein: CASSQSNLAGNTIYF
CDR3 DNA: TGTGCCAGCAGCCAATCGAACCTGGCAGGAAACACCATATATTTT

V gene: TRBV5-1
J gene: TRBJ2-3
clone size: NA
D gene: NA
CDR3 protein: CASSSIRDTQYF
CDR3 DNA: TGCGCCAGCAGCTCCATCCGGGATACGCAGTATTTT

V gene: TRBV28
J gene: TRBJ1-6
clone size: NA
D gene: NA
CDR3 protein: CASSLLGRSPLHF
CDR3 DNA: TGTGCCAGCAGTTTACTGGGACGGTCACCCCTCCACTTT

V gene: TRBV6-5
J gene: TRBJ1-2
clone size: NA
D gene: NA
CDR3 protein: CASRGDANYGYTF
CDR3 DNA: TGTGCCAGCAGGGGGGACGCTAACTATGGCTACACCTTC

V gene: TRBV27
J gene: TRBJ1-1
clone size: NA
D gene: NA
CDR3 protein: CASRTRWGDPNTEAFF
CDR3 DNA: TGTGCCAGCAGAACTAGGTGGGGGGATCCGAACACTGAAGCTTTCTTT

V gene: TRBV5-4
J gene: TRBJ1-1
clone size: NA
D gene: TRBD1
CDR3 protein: CASSYGQRGLGVEAFF
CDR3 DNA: TGTGCCAGCAGCTACGGTCAGAGGGGGCTTGGCGTCGAAGCTTTCTTT

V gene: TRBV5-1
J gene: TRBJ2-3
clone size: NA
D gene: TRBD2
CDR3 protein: CASSRALAGGPTDTQYF
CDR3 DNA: TGCGCCAGCAGCCGCGCGCTAGCGGGGGGACCCACAGATACGCAGTATTTT

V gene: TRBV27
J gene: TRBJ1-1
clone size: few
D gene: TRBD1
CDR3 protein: CASSRDSWDTEAFF
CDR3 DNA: TGTGCCAGCAGTAGGGACAGTTGGGACACTGAAGCTTTCTTT

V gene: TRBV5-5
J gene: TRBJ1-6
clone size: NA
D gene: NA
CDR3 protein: CASSYFAGSYNSPLHF
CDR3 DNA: TGTGCCAGCAGTTATTTCGCCGGCTCCTATAATTCACCCCTCCACTTT

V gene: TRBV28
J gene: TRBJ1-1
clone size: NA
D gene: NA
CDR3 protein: CASSSPGGGITEAFF
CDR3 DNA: TGTGCCAGCAGTTCCCCCGGGGGGGGCATCACTGAAGCTTTCTTT

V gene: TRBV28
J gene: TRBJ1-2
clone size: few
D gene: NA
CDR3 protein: CASSSSRVAGKSYTF
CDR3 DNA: TGTGCCAGCAGCAGTAGTAGGGTGGCAGGGAAGAGCTACACCTTC

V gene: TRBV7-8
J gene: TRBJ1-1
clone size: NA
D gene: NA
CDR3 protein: CASSLSGGNTEAFF
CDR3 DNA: TGTGCCAGCAGCTTAAGTGGAGGGAACACTGAAGCTTTCTTT

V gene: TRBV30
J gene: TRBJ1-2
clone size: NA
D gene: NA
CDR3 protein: CACPAQQIGGYTF
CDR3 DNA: TGTGCCTGCCCCGCTCAGCAAATAGGTGGCTACACCTTC

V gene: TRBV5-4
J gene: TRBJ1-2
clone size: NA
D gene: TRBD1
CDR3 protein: CASSGGQAGYGYTF
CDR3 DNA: TGTGCCAGCAGCGGTGGACAGGCCGGCTATGGCTACACCTTC

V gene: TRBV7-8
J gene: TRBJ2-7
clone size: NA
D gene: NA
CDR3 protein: CASSLNRNSYEQYF
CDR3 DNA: TGTGCCAGCAGCTTGAACCGAAACTCCTACGAGCAGTACTTC

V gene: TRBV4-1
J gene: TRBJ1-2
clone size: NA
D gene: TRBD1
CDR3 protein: CASSQASTGVGFGYTF
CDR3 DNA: TGCGCCAGCAGCCAAGCCTCGACAGGGGTGGGTTTTGGCTACACCTTC